Listed below are T cell receptor beta chains from one sample, sequenced in a study of blood T cell repertoires in COVID-19. The protocol was immunoSEQ multiplex PCR, while the TCRdb copy is restricted to in-frame clones and leaves out a portion. The repertoire holds 250,000 or so clones, with around four fifths as singletons. The sequencing sample was made of peripheral blood. The receptors originated from a man aged 55 to 70 with acute or convalescent COVID-19. Both conserved end residues are part of each CDR3. A D gene is named only where the DNA matches it firmly. The size of a clone is reported for some rows only, either as once, few or many, or as a class for expanded clones.

>TRBV5-5|TRBD1|.|TRBJ1-2
CASSLKSLTGGDYGYTF
TGTGCCAGCAGCTTGAAGAGTTTGACAGGGGGGGACTATGGCTACACCTTC
>TRBV29-1|TRBD1|many|TRBJ2-1
CSQRQGFNEQFF
TGCAGCCAAAGACAGGGGTTCAATGAGCAGTTCTTC
>TRBV27|TRBD1|few|TRBJ2-2
CASSLGQGNTGELFF
TGTGCCAGCAGTTTGGGACAGGGAAACACCGGGGAGCTGTTTTTT
>TRBV19|TRBD2|few|TRBJ2-1
CASSRGSGGANEQFF
TGTGCCAGTAGCCGGGGTAGCGGGGGGGCCAATGAGCAGTTCTTC
>TRBV28|TRBD2|.|TRBJ2-7
CASRGGDWSYEQYF
TGTGCCAGCAGGGGAGGGGATTGGTCTTACGAGCAGTACTTC
>TRBV3-1/TRBV3-2|TRBD1|.|TRBJ1-5
CASSHIVPGQGRGNQPQHF
TGTGCCAGCAGCCACATTGTCCCGGGACAGGGTAGAGGCAATCAGCCCCAGCATTTT
>TRBV5-1|TRBD2|.|TRBJ2-1
CASSLTLAGGPGNEQFF
TGCGCCAGCAGCTTGACCTTAGCGGGGGGGCCGGGGAATGAGCAGTTCTTC
>TRBV27|.|.|TRBJ2-7
CASRSLERSYYEQYF
TGTGCCAGCAGGTCCCTTGAGCGTAGTTACTACGAGCAGTACTTC
>TRBV7-6|TRBD1|.|TRBJ2-5
CASSSRRDRGEETQYF
TGTGCCAGCAGCTCCAGAAGGGACAGGGGGGAAGAGACCCAGTACTTC
>TRBV30|.|.|TRBJ2-1
CAWRLRGYGYNEQFF
TGTGCCTGGAGGCTGCGGGGCTATGGCTACAATGAGCAGTTCTTC
>TRBV27|.|.|TRBJ2-3
CASSSRTYPADTQYF
TGTGCCAGCAGTTCTCGGACTTACCCCGCAGATACGCAGTATTTT
>TRBV6-2/TRBV6-3|TRBD2|.|TRBJ2-5
CASSYRGLAEARTQYF
TGTGCCAGCAGTTACCGCGGACTAGCGGAGGCGAGGACCCAGTACTTC
>TRBV7-2|.|.|TRBJ1-2
CASSPPYREAVYGYTF
TGTGCCAGCAGCCCCCCTTACAGGGAAGCCGTCTATGGCTACACCTTC
>TRBV7-6|TRBD1|.|TRBJ1-2
CASSLATGTGGRGYTF
TGTGCCAGCAGCTTAGCCACCGGGACAGGGGGCCGGGGCTACACCTTC
>TRBV5-1|TRBD1|once|TRBJ2-2
CASSPTGDTGELFF
TGCGCCAGCAGCCCTACAGGGGACACCGGGGAGCTGTTTTTT
>TRBV7-2|.|.|TRBJ2-5
CASSLNRKETQYF
TGTGCCAGCAGCTTAAACAGAAAAGAGACCCAGTACTTC
>TRBV4-3|.|.|TRBJ1-5
CASSQDLTGSNQPQHF
TGCGCCAGCAGCCAAGATTTAACGGGTAGCAATCAGCCCCAGCATTTT
>TRBV5-1|TRBD1|.|TRBJ2-3
CASSLGDRATDTQYF
TGCGCCAGCAGCTTGGGGGACAGGGCCACAGATACGCAGTATTTT
>TRBV6-2/TRBV6-3|TRBD2|.|TRBJ2-7
CASSQDPGLAGEQYF
TGTGCCAGCAGTCAAGACCCGGGACTAGCGGGTGAGCAGTACTTC
>TRBV19|.|.|TRBJ1-3
CASSNDISGNTIYF
TGTGCCAGTAGCAACGACATCTCTGGAAACACCATATATTTT
>TRBV28|.|.|TRBJ1-4
CASSLWGRGEKLFF
TGTGCCAGCAGTTTATGGGGTCGAGGTGAAAAACTGTTTTTT
>TRBV29-1|TRBD2|.|TRBJ2-5
CSVARTSSETQYF
TGCAGCGTTGCCCGGACTAGCAGCGAGACCCAGTACTTC
>TRBV6-4|TRBD1|.|TRBJ2-3
CASSEWTGGTDTQYF
TGTGCCAGCAGCGAGTGGACAGGGGGCACAGATACGCAGTATTTT
>TRBV7-3|.|once|TRBJ2-2
CASSPRGSPGELFF
TGTGCCAGCAGCCCCCGAGGAAGCCCCGGGGAGCTGTTTTTT
>TRBV27|.|once|TRBJ1-2
CASSLWSGAAAGYTF
TGTGCCAGCAGTTTATGGTCTGGGGCGGCGGCTGGCTACACCTTC
>TRBV27|.|.|TRBJ2-7
CASSHPPVYEQYF
TGTGCCAGCAGTCACCCCCCAGTTTACGAGCAGTACTTC
>TRBV7-9|TRBD1|once|TRBJ1-2
CASTATGPYGYTF
TGTGCCAGCACTGCGACAGGGCCCTATGGCTACACCTTC
>TRBV27|TRBD1|.|TRBJ1-6
CASSLYPTGLDSPLHF
TGTGCCAGCAGTTTATACCCGACAGGGCTTGATTCACCCCTCCACTTT
>TRBV3-1/TRBV3-2|.|.|TRBJ2-1
CASHFLGGDEQFF
TGTGCCAGCCACTTCCTAGGGGGGGATGAGCAGTTCTTC
>TRBV28|TRBD2|once|TRBJ2-5
CASSPTSGQETQYF
TGTGCCAGCAGCCCTACTAGCGGCCAAGAGACCCAGTACTTC
>TRBV27|TRBD2|.|TRBJ2-7
CASSPGTSGLLQQYF
TGTGCCAGCAGTCCGGGGACTAGCGGCCTCCTCCAGCAGTACTTC
>TRBV10-3|TRBD1|.|TRBJ1-4
CAISEGQGRGRLFF
TGTGCCATCAGCGAGGGACAGGGAAGGGGCAGACTGTTTTTT
>TRBV7-9|TRBD2|.|TRBJ2-3
CASSIGSGGTPGTDTQYF
TGTGCCAGCAGCATAGGGAGCGGGGGGACCCCTGGCACAGATACGCAGTATTTT
>TRBV5-6|.|.|TRBJ2-7
CASSLGSGTYEQYF
TGTGCCAGCAGCTTGGGTAGCGGAACCTACGAGCAGTACTTC
>TRBV3-1/TRBV3-2|TRBD1|.|TRBJ1-6
CASSLGPGQGNSPLHF
TGTGCCAGCAGCCTCGGACCGGGACAGGGTAATTCACCCCTCCACTTT
>TRBV4-2|.|.|TRBJ1-2
CASSQESQDYGYTF
TGTGCCAGCAGCCAAGAAAGTCAGGACTATGGCTACACCTTC
>TRBV30|TRBD2|.|TRBJ2-3
CAWNRLAGGTDTQYF
TGTGCCTGGAACAGACTAGCGGGGGGCACAGATACGCAGTATTTT
>TRBV10-3|TRBD1|.|TRBJ1-3
CAIGSSEARGSGNTIYF
TGTGCCATCGGATCCTCGGAGGCCAGGGGGTCTGGAAACACCATATATTTT
>TRBV5-4|.|few|TRBJ1-1
CASSLETELSEAFF
TGTGCCAGCAGCTTGGAGACAGAGTTATCTGAAGCTTTCTTT
>TRBV6-5|.|.|TRBJ1-2
CASNPSGWADGYTF
TGTGCCAGCAACCCGTCAGGGTGGGCAGATGGCTACACCTTC
>TRBV18|TRBD1|.|TRBJ2-7
CASSPFPPDRAYEQYF
TGTGCCAGCTCACCATTTCCCCCGGACAGGGCCTACGAGCAGTACTTC
>TRBV10-1|.|few|TRBJ1-1
CASSEGERAGNTEAFF
TGCGCCAGCAGTGAGGGGGAGAGGGCTGGGAACACTGAAGCTTTCTTT
>TRBV3-1/TRBV3-2|TRBD2|.|TRBJ2-7
CASSLVGASGRIEQYF
TGTGCCAGCAGCCTTGTAGGGGCTAGCGGGAGGATTGAGCAGTACTTC
>TRBV7-9|.|.|TRBJ2-2
CASTDVLRGELFF
TGTGCCAGCACCGATGTACTTCGGGGGGAGCTGTTTTTT
>TRBV5-6|TRBD1|once|TRBJ1-2
CASSNTGGYGYTF
TGTGCCAGCAGCAACACAGGGGGCTATGGCTACACCTTC
>TRBV9|.|.|TRBJ2-7
CASSASPGYEQYF
TGTGCCAGCAGCGCCTCTCCCGGCTACGAGCAGTACTTC
>TRBV19|TRBD1|.|TRBJ2-1
CASRAGTGVIYEQFF
TGTGCCAGTAGAGCCGGGACAGGGGTGATTTATGAGCAGTTCTTC
>TRBV6-5|.|.|TRBJ1-2
CASGRVESYGYTF
TGTGCCAGCGGCAGGGTCGAGAGCTATGGCTACACCTTC
>TRBV7-3|.|.|TRBJ2-7
CASSLSPGEIDEQYF
TGTGCCAGCAGTTTATCCCCAGGGGAAATCGACGAGCAGTACTTC
>TRBV19|.|.|TRBJ1-2
CASSIEPGANYGYTF
TGTGCCAGTAGTATAGAACCAGGGGCGAACTATGGCTACACCTTC
>TRBV4-3|.|.|TRBJ2-7
CASSQGTYYEQYF
TGCGCCAGCAGCCAGGGGACATACTACGAGCAGTACTTC
>TRBV3-1/TRBV3-2|TRBD2|.|TRBJ2-2
CASSLRLAGGRRTGELFF
TGTGCCAGCAGCCTCCGACTAGCGGGGGGGCGGCGCACCGGGGAGCTGTTTTTT
>TRBV29-1|TRBD1|.|TRBJ2-3
CSVEGDSYSTDTQYF
TGCAGCGTTGAAGGGGACAGCTACAGCACAGATACGCAGTATTTT
>TRBV18|TRBD2|.|TRBJ2-3
CASSPGPAGDTQYF
TGTGCCAGCTCACCAGGTCCAGCGGGGGATACGCAGTATTTT
>TRBV19|TRBD1|.|TRBJ1-5
CASSPVDRGLNQPQHF
TGTGCCAGTAGTCCAGTGGACAGGGGACTCAATCAGCCCCAGCATTTT